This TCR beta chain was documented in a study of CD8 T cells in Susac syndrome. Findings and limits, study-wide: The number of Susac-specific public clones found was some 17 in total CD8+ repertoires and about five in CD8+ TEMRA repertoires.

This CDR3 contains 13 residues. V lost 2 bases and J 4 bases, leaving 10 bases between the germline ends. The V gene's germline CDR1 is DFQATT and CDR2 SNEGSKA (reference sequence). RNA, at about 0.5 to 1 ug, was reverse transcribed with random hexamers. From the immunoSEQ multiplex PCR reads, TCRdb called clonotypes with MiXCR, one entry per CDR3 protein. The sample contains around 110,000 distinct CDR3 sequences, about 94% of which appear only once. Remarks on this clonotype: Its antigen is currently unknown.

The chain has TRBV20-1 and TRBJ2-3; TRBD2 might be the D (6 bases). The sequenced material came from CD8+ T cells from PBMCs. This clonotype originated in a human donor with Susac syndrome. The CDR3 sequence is CSARITSPDTQYF. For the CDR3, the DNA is TGCAGTGCTAGAATCACTAGCCCAGATACGCAGTATTTT.